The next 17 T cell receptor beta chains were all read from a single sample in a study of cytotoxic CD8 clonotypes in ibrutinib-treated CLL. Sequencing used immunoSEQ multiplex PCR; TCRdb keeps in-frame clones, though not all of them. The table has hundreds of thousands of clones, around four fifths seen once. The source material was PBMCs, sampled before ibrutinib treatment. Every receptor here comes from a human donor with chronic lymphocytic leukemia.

The CDR3 is CASRRDLQYF. The CDR3 bases are TGTGCCAGCAGGAGGGACTTACAGTACTTC. This chain connects TRBV2 to TRBJ2-7; TRBD2 might be the D (6 bases). This CDR3 spans 10 amino acids. V lost 6 bases, J lost 10 bases, and 10 bases lay in between. CDR1 is SNHLY, CDR2 FYNNEI, per germline.

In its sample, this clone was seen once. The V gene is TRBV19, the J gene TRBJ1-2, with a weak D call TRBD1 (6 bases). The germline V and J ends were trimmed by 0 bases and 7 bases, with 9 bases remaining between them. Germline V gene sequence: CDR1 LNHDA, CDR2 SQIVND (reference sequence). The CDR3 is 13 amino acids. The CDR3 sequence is CASSIEEQGGYTF. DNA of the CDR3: TGTGCCAGTAGTATAGAGGAACAGGGTGGCTACACCTTC.

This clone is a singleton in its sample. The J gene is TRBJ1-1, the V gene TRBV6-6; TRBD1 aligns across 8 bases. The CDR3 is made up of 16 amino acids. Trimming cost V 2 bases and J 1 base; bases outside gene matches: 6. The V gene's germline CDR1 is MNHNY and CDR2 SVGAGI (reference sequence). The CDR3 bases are TGTGCCAGCAGTTACCCCGGGGACAGGCAGAACACTGAAGCTTTCTTT. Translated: CASSYPGDRQNTEAFF.

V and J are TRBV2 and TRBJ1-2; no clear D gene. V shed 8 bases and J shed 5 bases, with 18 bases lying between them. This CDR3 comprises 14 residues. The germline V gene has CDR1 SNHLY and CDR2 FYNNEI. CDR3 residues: CASPDRQIGYGYTF. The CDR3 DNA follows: TGTGCCAGCCCCGATCGGCAGATAGGGTATGGCTACACCTTC.

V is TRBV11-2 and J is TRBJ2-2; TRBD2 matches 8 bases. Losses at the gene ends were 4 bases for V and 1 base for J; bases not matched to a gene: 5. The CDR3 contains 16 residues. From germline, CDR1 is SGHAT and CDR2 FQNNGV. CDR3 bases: TGTGCCAGCAGCTCCTCCGGGGGGGGGAACACCGGGGAGCTGTTTTTT. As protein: CASSSSGGGNTGELFF. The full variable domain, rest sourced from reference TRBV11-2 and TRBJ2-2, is EAGVAQSPRYKIIEKRQSVAFWCNPISGHATLYWYQQILGQGPKLLIQFQNNGVVDDSQLPKDRFSAERLKGVDSTLKIQPAKLEDSAVYLCASSSSGGGNTGELFFGEGSRLTVL.

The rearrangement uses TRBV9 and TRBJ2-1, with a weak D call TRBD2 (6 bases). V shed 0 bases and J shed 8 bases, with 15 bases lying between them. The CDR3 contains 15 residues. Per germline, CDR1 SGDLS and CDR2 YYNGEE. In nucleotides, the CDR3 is TGTGCCAGCAGCGTAGCGGGAGCCCCGGGCGATGAGCAGTTCTTC. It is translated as CASSVAGAPGDEQFF.

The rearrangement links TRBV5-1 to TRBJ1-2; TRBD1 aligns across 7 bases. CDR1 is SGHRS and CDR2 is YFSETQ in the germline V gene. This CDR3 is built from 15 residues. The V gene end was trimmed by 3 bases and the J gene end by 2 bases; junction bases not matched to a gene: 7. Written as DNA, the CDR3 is TGCGCCAGCAGCTCCGTCCAGGGGGTCAACTATGGCTACACCTTC. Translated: CASSSVQGVNYGYTF.

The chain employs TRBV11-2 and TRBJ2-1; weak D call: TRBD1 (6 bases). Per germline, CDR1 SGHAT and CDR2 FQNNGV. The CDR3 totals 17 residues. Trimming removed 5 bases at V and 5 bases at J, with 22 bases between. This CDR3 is CASSLHPYSGQDNEQFF. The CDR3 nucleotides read TGTGCCAGCAGCCTGCACCCGTATTCGGGACAAGACAATGAGCAGTTCTTC.

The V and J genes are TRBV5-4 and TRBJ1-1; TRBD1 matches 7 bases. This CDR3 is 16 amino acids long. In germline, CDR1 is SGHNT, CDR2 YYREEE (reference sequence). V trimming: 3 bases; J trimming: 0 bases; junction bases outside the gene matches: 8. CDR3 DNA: TGTGCCAGCAGCTCTACAGGGGTCGGGGTGAACACTGAAGCTTTCTTT. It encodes CASSSTGVGVNTEAFF.

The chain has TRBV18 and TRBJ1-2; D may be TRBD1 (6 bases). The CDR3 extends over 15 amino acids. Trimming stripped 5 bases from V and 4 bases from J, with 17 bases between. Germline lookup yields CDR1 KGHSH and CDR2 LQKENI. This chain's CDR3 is CASSELQGAGYGYTF. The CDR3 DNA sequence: TGTGCCAGCTCAGAGCTACAGGGTGCAGGCTATGGCTACACCTTC.

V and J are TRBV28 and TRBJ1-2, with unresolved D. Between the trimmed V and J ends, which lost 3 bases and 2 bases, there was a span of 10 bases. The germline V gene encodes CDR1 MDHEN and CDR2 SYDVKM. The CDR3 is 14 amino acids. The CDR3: CASSFPDQNYGYTF. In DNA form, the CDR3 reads TGTGCCAGCAGTTTTCCCGATCAAAACTATGGCTACACCTTC.

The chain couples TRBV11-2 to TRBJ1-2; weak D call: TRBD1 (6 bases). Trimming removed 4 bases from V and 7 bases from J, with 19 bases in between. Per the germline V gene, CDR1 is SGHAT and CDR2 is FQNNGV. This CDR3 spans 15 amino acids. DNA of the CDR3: TGTGCCAGCAGCTCGAGCATCGAGGCCAGGGGTGGCTACACCTTC. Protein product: CASSSSIEARGGYTF.

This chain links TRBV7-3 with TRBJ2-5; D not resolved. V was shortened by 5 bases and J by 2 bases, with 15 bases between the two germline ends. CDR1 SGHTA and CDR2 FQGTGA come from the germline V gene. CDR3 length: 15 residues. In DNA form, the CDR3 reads TGTGCCAGCAGCGGACCGCCTACGGTTCAAGAGACCCAGTACTTC. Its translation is CASSGPPTVQETQYF.

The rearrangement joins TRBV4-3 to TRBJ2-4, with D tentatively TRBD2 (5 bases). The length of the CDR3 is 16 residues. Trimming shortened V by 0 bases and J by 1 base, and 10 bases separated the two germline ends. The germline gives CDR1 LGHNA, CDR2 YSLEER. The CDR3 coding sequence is TGCGCCAGCAGCCAAGATCCTAGCTTGGCCAAAAACATTCAGTACTTC. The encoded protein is CASSQDPSLAKNIQYF.

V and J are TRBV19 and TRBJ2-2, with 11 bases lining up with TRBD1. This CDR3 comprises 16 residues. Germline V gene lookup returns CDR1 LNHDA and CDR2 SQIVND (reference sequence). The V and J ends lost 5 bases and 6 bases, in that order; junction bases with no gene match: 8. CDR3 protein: CASSPRTGGSAGELFF. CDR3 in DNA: TGTGCCAGTAGTCCCCGGACAGGGGGCAGCGCCGGGGAGCTGTTTTTT.

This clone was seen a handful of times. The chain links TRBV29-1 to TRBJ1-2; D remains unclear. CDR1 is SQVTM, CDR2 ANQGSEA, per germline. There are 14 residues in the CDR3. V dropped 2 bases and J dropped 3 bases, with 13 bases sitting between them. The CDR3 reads CSVELVYGDYGYTF. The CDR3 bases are TGCAGCGTTGAACTGGTTTATGGCGACTATGGCTACACCTTC.

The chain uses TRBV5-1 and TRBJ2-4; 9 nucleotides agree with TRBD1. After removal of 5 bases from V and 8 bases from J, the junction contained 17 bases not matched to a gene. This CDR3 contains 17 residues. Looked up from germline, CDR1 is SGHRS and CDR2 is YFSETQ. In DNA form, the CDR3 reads TGCGCCAGCAGACCCGGACAGGGGCGAGGGTACGGGGACATTCAGTACTTC. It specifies CASRPGQGRGYGDIQYF.